Shown below are 2 T cell receptor beta chains from a single sample sequenced in a study of follicular helper T cells after annual influenza vaccination (dated by TCRdb to the late 2010s). Library prep was done by the immunoSEQ multiplex PCR assay. As stored in TCRdb, this immuneACCESS dataset retains in-frame rearrangements with V and J assigned. A fraction of the clones does not appear; measured against another copy, unresolved V genes explain less than half of the discrepancy, and the remainder lacks a known reason. The sample table shows about 12,000 clones, and 80% are seen once. The ten largest clonotypes hold about 3.8% of the sample. The time point label, as the study defines it: 2015-2016 season, pre-vaccination. The sequenced sample was CXCR5+ CD38- circulating T follicular helper cells from blood, obtained on the day of influenza vaccination. Per the publication, the cell subset or site label means: circulating Tfh, non-naive CD4+CXCR5+PD-1+ (ICOS+CD38+ or ICOS-CD38-). All receptors derive from an adult who received the influenza vaccine.

The J gene is TRBJ2-1, the V gene TRBV30, with TRBD2 matching over 9 bases. From germline, CDR1 is GTSNPN and CDR2 SVGIG (reference sequence). The CDR3 has 14 residues. V lost 4 bases, J lost 6 bases, and 7 bases stayed unmatched. The CDR3 DNA follows: TGTGCCTGGACTGCGGGACTAGCTACCAATGAGCAGTTCTTC. It codes for CAWTAGLATNEQFF.

V and J are TRBV6-6 and TRBJ1-5, with a tentative D call TRBD1 (6 bases). This CDR3 comprises 15 residues. Germline loops: CDR1 MNHNY, CDR2 SVGAGI (reference sequence). V lost 7 bases and J 2 bases, leaving 15 bases between the germline ends. CDR3 loop: CASTEGGTGNQPQHF. The DNA of the CDR3 is TGTGCCAGCACCGAGGGGGGGACCGGCAATCAGCCCCAGCATTTT.